The rows below give T cell receptor beta chains drawn from one sample of a study of T cells after yellow fever vaccination. TCRdb re-called the 5' RACE reads with MiXCR, one entry per CDR3 protein. The repertoire holds about 400,000 distinct CDR3 sequences, with roughly 11% as singletons. The sample here was PBMCs, taken on the day of the first yellow fever vaccination. These receptors came from a man aged 18 to 30 who received the YFV17D yellow fever vaccine. CDR3s include the opening cysteine and the closing phenylalanine or tryptophan. A D gene is named only where the DNA matches it firmly. Clone size appears in some rows only: once, few, many, or a class for an expanded clone.

j_gene: TRBJ2-2
d_gene: NA
v_gene: TRBV6-2/TRBV6-3
abundance: few
CDR3aa: CASSLYSANTGELFF
CDR3nt: TGTGCCAGCAGTTTGTATAGCGCGAACACCGGGGAGCTGTTTTTT

j_gene: TRBJ2-3
d_gene: TRBD2
v_gene: TRBV5-4
abundance: NA
CDR3aa: CASSLTSGGQQDTQYF
CDR3nt: TGTGCCAGCAGCCTGACTAGCGGGGGGCAACAGGATACGCAGTATTTT

j_gene: TRBJ2-3
d_gene: NA
v_gene: TRBV4-3
abundance: few
CDR3aa: CASSQVRGREEYF
CDR3nt: TGCGCCAGCAGCCAAGTCAGGGGCAGGGAAGAGTATTTT

j_gene: TRBJ2-3
d_gene: TRBD2
v_gene: TRBV12-3/TRBV12-4
abundance: NA
CDR3aa: CASSLSSSGVTDTQYF
CDR3nt: TGTGCCAGCAGTTTATCTTCTAGCGGGGTCACAGATACGCAGTATTTT

j_gene: TRBJ1-1
d_gene: TRBD1
v_gene: TRBV4-1
abundance: few
CDR3aa: CASSRPQGRTEAFF
CDR3nt: TGCGCCAGCAGCCGCCCACAGGGGAGGACTGAAGCTTTCTTT

j_gene: TRBJ1-1
d_gene: TRBD1
v_gene: TRBV20-1
abundance: many
CDR3aa: CSGRQGDAAEAFF
CDR3nt: TGCAGTGGTCGACAGGGGGACGCGGCTGAAGCTTTCTTT

j_gene: TRBJ1-6
d_gene: TRBD1
v_gene: TRBV5-1
abundance: NA
CDR3aa: CASSLANRGPSPLHF
CDR3nt: TGCGCCAGCAGCTTGGCCAACAGGGGGCCTTCACCCCTCCACTTT

j_gene: TRBJ2-6
d_gene: NA
v_gene: TRBV20-1
abundance: NA
CDR3aa: CSATRGLGANVLTF
CDR3nt: TGCAGTGCGACTAGGGGGCTAGGGGCCAACGTCCTGACTTTC

j_gene: TRBJ2-5
d_gene: TRBD1
v_gene: TRBV14
abundance: many
CDR3aa: CASSQRTGGYQETQYF
CDR3nt: TGTGCCAGCAGCCAGAGGACAGGGGGCTACCAAGAGACCCAGTACTTC

j_gene: TRBJ2-7
d_gene: NA
v_gene: TRBV7-3
abundance: NA
CDR3aa: CASSSGGGSEQYF
CDR3nt: TGTGCCAGCAGCTCTGGAGGGGGAAGCGAGCAGTACTTC

j_gene: TRBJ1-2
d_gene: NA
v_gene: TRBV25-1
abundance: many
CDR3aa: CASPPTRIWDYGYTF
CDR3nt: TGTGCCAGCCCACCTACCAGGATCTGGGACTATGGCTACACCTTC

j_gene: TRBJ1-5
d_gene: NA
v_gene: TRBV2
abundance: NA
CDR3aa: CASRPDVNQPQHF
CDR3nt: TGTGCCAGCAGACCGGACGTTAATCAGCCCCAGCATTTT

j_gene: TRBJ1-3
d_gene: NA
v_gene: TRBV6-5
abundance: few
CDR3aa: CASSSRYQDTIYF
CDR3nt: TGTGCCAGCAGTTCCCGGTATCAGGACACCATATATTTT

j_gene: TRBJ2-7
d_gene: NA
v_gene: TRBV2
abundance: NA
CDR3aa: CASNTGALSYEQYF
CDR3nt: TGTGCCAGCAACACTGGGGCCCTCTCCTACGAGCAGTACTTC

j_gene: TRBJ2-3
d_gene: NA
v_gene: TRBV12-3/TRBV12-4
abundance: NA
CDR3aa: CASFPWGGDTQYF
CDR3nt: TGTGCCAGCTTCCCCTGGGGAGGAGATACGCAGTATTTT

j_gene: TRBJ2-3
d_gene: NA
v_gene: TRBV4-1
abundance: NA
CDR3aa: CASSQFLGGLIDTQYF
CDR3nt: TGCGCCAGCAGCCAATTCCTAGGGGGTCTGATTGATACGCAGTATTTT

j_gene: TRBJ1-6
d_gene: TRBD1
v_gene: TRBV6-1
abundance: NA
CDR3aa: CATLRTGGSSPLHF
CDR3nt: TGTGCCACCCTCCGGACAGGGGGTAGTTCACCCCTCCACTTT

j_gene: TRBJ1-1
d_gene: TRBD1
v_gene: TRBV20-1
abundance: few
CDR3aa: CSASMAGGTNTEAFF
CDR3nt: TGCAGTGCTAGTATGGCAGGGGGAACCAACACTGAAGCTTTCTTT

j_gene: TRBJ2-2
d_gene: NA
v_gene: TRBV12-3/TRBV12-4
abundance: few
CDR3aa: CASRRQGIGELFF
CDR3nt: TGTGCCAGCAGGCGCCAGGGAATCGGGGAGCTGTTTTTT

j_gene: TRBJ1-2
d_gene: TRBD1
v_gene: TRBV20-1
abundance: NA
CDR3aa: CSALATRGTYGYTF
CDR3nt: TGCAGTGCCCTAGCGACCAGGGGGACCTATGGCTACACCTTC

j_gene: TRBJ2-2
d_gene: TRBD1
v_gene: TRBV11-1
abundance: few
CDR3aa: CASSFPATDRVGAGELFF
CDR3nt: TGTGCCAGCAGCTTCCCAGCCACGGACAGGGTTGGGGCCGGGGAGCTGTTTTTT

j_gene: TRBJ2-3
d_gene: NA
v_gene: TRBV5-6
abundance: few
CDR3aa: CASSLGGSLFPDTQYF
CDR3nt: TGTGCCAGCAGCTTGGGCGGTAGCCTCTTCCCAGATACGCAGTATTTT

j_gene: TRBJ2-5
d_gene: NA
v_gene: TRBV7-9
abundance: many
CDR3aa: CASGLPTQVTQYF
CDR3nt: TGTGCCAGCGGACTACCGACCCAAGTGACCCAGTACTTC

j_gene: TRBJ2-7
d_gene: TRBD1
v_gene: TRBV20-1
abundance: NA
CDR3aa: CSARGPPQGREQYF
CDR3nt: TGCAGTGCTAGAGGCCCCCCACAGGGGCGCGAGCAGTACTTC

j_gene: TRBJ1-1
d_gene: NA
v_gene: TRBV28
abundance: NA
CDR3aa: CASRAPLNTEAFF
CDR3nt: TGTGCCAGCAGGGCCCCATTGAACACTGAAGCTTTCTTT

j_gene: TRBJ2-7
d_gene: TRBD1
v_gene: TRBV6-2/TRBV6-3
abundance: few
CDR3aa: CASNTGESGYEQYF
CDR3nt: TGTGCCAGCAATACAGGGGAATCGGGCTACGAGCAGTACTTC

j_gene: TRBJ2-1
d_gene: NA
v_gene: TRBV7-9
abundance: NA
CDR3aa: CASSPDLQRDEQFF
CDR3nt: TGTGCCAGCAGCCCCGACCTACAACGGGATGAGCAGTTCTTC

j_gene: TRBJ1-5
d_gene: NA
v_gene: TRBV12-3/TRBV12-4
abundance: NA
CDR3aa: CASSLSFDRIGQPQHF
CDR3nt: TGTGCCAGCAGTTTGTCCTTCGACAGGATAGGACAGCCCCAGCATTTT

j_gene: TRBJ1-5
d_gene: NA
v_gene: TRBV27
abundance: few
CDR3aa: CASSLGMSNQPQHF
CDR3nt: TGTGCCAGCAGTCTGGGGATGAGCAATCAGCCCCAGCATTTT

j_gene: TRBJ2-1
d_gene: NA
v_gene: TRBV20-1
abundance: NA
CDR3aa: CSARDHNEQFF
CDR3nt: TGCAGTGCTAGAGACCACAATGAGCAGTTCTTC

j_gene: TRBJ2-1
d_gene: NA
v_gene: TRBV19
abundance: few
CDR3aa: CASSMRARGSYNEQFF
CDR3nt: TGTGCCAGTAGTATGAGAGCCCGGGGCTCCTACAATGAGCAGTTCTTC

j_gene: TRBJ2-7
d_gene: TRBD2
v_gene: TRBV12-3/TRBV12-4
abundance: few
CDR3aa: CASSLVRGGREQYF
CDR3nt: TGTGCCAGCAGTTTAGTCCGGGGGGGCCGCGAGCAGTACTTC

j_gene: TRBJ1-4
d_gene: TRBD1
v_gene: TRBV6-2/TRBV6-3
abundance: few
CDR3aa: CASSHRQGRKLFF
CDR3nt: TGTGCCAGCAGTCACCGACAGGGGAGGAAACTGTTTTTT

j_gene: TRBJ2-3
d_gene: NA
v_gene: TRBV6-2/TRBV6-3
abundance: NA
CDR3aa: CASSRGGNSDTQYF
CDR3nt: TGTGCCAGCAGTCGAGGAGGGAACTCAGATACGCAGTATTTT

j_gene: TRBJ2-3
d_gene: NA
v_gene: TRBV12-3/TRBV12-4
abundance: few
CDR3aa: CASAVRAGAVNTQYF
CDR3nt: TGTGCCAGCGCTGTCCGGGCGGGGGCGGTGAATACGCAGTATTTT

j_gene: TRBJ1-5
d_gene: NA
v_gene: TRBV19
abundance: NA
CDR3aa: CASTGTPPSPQHF
CDR3nt: TGTGCCAGTACCGGGACACCTCCATCGCCCCAGCATTTT

j_gene: TRBJ2-5
d_gene: NA
v_gene: TRBV5-1
abundance: few
CDR3aa: CASSLLRQRAETQYF
CDR3nt: TGCGCCAGCAGCTTGTTGAGACAGCGGGCGGAGACCCAGTACTTC

j_gene: TRBJ1-5
d_gene: TRBD1
v_gene: TRBV20-1
abundance: many
CDR3aa: CSATQGQYNQPQHF
CDR3nt: TGCAGTGCTACCCAGGGACAGTACAATCAGCCCCAGCATTTT

j_gene: TRBJ1-2
d_gene: NA
v_gene: TRBV2
abundance: few
CDR3aa: CASSDRAQNYYGYTF
CDR3nt: TGTGCCAGCAGTGACAGGGCCCAGAACTACTATGGCTACACCTTC

j_gene: TRBJ2-5
d_gene: NA
v_gene: TRBV5-4
abundance: many
CDR3aa: CASSRLGQETQYF
CDR3nt: TGTGCCAGCAGCCGACTAGGGCAAGAGACCCAGTACTTC

j_gene: TRBJ1-2
d_gene: NA
v_gene: TRBV12-3/TRBV12-4
abundance: many
CDR3aa: CASSLASANYGYTF
CDR3nt: TGTGCCAGCAGTTTGGCTTCGGCTAACTATGGCTACACCTTC

j_gene: TRBJ1-2
d_gene: NA
v_gene: TRBV20-1
abundance: NA
CDR3aa: CSARIGVDYGYTF
CDR3nt: TGCAGTGCTAGAATCGGGGTGGACTATGGCTACACCTTC

j_gene: TRBJ1-1
d_gene: NA
v_gene: TRBV2
abundance: NA
CDR3aa: CASSGLFKGEKGEAFF
CDR3nt: TGTGCCAGCAGTGGCCTCTTTAAGGGGGAGAAGGGTGAAGCTTTCTTT

j_gene: TRBJ1-5
d_gene: NA
v_gene: TRBV20-1
abundance: many
CDR3aa: CSARTGNSNQPQHF
CDR3nt: TGCAGTGCTAGAACAGGGAATAGCAATCAGCCCCAGCATTTT

j_gene: TRBJ2-4
d_gene: NA
v_gene: TRBV27
abundance: NA
CDR3aa: CASSLSSGNGQYF
CDR3nt: TGTGCCAGCAGTTTATCGTCAGGGAATGGTCAGTACTTC

j_gene: TRBJ2-5
d_gene: TRBD2
v_gene: TRBV7-9
abundance: few
CDR3aa: CASSSDQRGQETQYF
CDR3nt: TGTGCCAGCAGCTCGGACCAGCGGGGCCAAGAGACCCAGTACTTC

j_gene: TRBJ2-7
d_gene: NA
v_gene: TRBV18
abundance: many
CDR3aa: CASSSDYEQYF
CDR3nt: TGTGCCAGCTCATCTGATTACGAGCAGTACTTC

j_gene: TRBJ2-2
d_gene: NA
v_gene: TRBV4-1
abundance: many
CDR3aa: CASSQDAGQTGELFF
CDR3nt: TGCGCCAGCAGCCAAGATGCAGGGCAAACCGGGGAGCTGTTTTTT

j_gene: TRBJ2-1
d_gene: NA
v_gene: TRBV5-5
abundance: NA
CDR3aa: CASSLEVRGNEQIF
CDR3nt: TGTGCCAGCAGCTTGGAAGTCAGGGGCAATGAGCAGATCTTC

j_gene: TRBJ2-3
d_gene: TRBD2
v_gene: TRBV7-2
abundance: few
CDR3aa: CASSAGTSARTQYF
CDR3nt: TGTGCCAGCAGCGCTGGGACTAGCGCACGTACGCAGTATTTT

j_gene: TRBJ2-3
d_gene: NA
v_gene: TRBV11-2
abundance: few
CDR3aa: CASSLDLVADTQYF
CDR3nt: TGTGCCAGCAGCTTAGATCTCGTGGCAGATACGCAGTATTTT

j_gene: TRBJ2-3
d_gene: TRBD2
v_gene: TRBV5-1
abundance: NA
CDR3aa: CASSGLSGGSDTQYF
CDR3nt: TGCGCCAGCAGCGGCCTGAGCGGGGGCTCAGATACGCAGTATTTT

j_gene: TRBJ1-1
d_gene: NA
v_gene: TRBV29-1
abundance: few
CDR3aa: CSVSPGMATEAFF
CDR3nt: TGCAGCGTTTCTCCGGGAATGGCCACTGAAGCTTTCTTT

j_gene: TRBJ2-1
d_gene: TRBD2
v_gene: TRBV2
abundance: few
CDR3aa: CATDLAGRENEQFF
CDR3nt: TGTGCCACCGATCTGGCGGGGAGGGAGAATGAGCAGTTCTTC